This T cell receptor (beta chain) was observed in a study of T cell responses to AZD1222 COVID-19 vaccine. Study findings and constraints: All repertoire sampling was performed exclusively after the peak T cell response. Spike-specific TCR depth and breadth grew after two AZD1222 doses.

The CDR3 is made up of 12 amino acids. Germline loops: CDR1 MGHRA, CDR2 YSYEKL. V was clipped by 3 bases and J by 6 bases, with 7 bases between them. Here immunoSEQ multiplex PCR was the method, and the copy in TCRdb shows in-frame clones only, minus some. This table holds about 270,000 clones, about 94% found once. As regards this clone: What it recognizes is unknown.

V usage is TRBV4-1 and J usage is TRBJ2-3; no clear D gene. The clonotype was recovered from an adult who received the AZD1222 COVID-19 vaccine. The source material was peripheral blood, sampled 28 days after the second AZD1222 dose. The DNA for the CDR3 is TGCGCCAGCAGCCAGAGCGCGGATACGCAGTATTTT. Its translation: CASSQSADTQYF.